These 25 T cell receptor beta chains originate from one sample sequenced in a study of spatial heterogeneity in lung cancer. Each CDR3 protein is one row after TCRdb ran MiXCR on the 5' RACE reads. Of 100,000 to 120,000 distinct CDR3 sequences listed, 10% to 14% are singletons. Time point: blood at routine non-recurrence follow-up after resection. Here the sequenced sample was PBMCs, taken at follow-up. These receptors were taken from a female donor with early-stage non-small cell lung cancer.

This clonotype was counted ten times or more. The chain uses TRBV7-3 and TRBJ2-1; 7 bases match TRBD1. The CDR3 has 13 residues. Per germline, CDR1 SGHTA and CDR2 FQGTGA. V was pared by 4 bases and J by 9 bases, with 6 bases of the junction left unmatched. Written as DNA, the CDR3 is TGTGCCAGCAGCTCGTTAGGGGGCGGTGAGCAGTTCTTC. As protein: CASSSLGGGEQFF.

The chain couples TRBV6-5 to TRBJ2-1, with D hard to call. The CDR3 contains 15 residues. CDR1 is MNHEY, CDR2 SVGAGI, per germline. Trimming removed 5 bases from V and 8 bases from J, with 19 bases in between. The DNA for the CDR3 is TGTGCCAGCAGTCAAGCTCGAAGACGCAACCATGAGCAGTTCTTC. As protein: CASSQARRRNHEQFF.

This clonotype was found a few times. V and J are TRBV11-2 and TRBJ2-5, with 11 bases fitting TRBD2. The CDR3 sequence is 15 residues long. The V and J ends lost 5 bases and 2 bases, in that order; junction bases with no gene match: 4. The V gene's germline CDR1 is SGHAT and CDR2 FQNNGV. The CDR3 reads CASSILAGVQETQYF. CDR3 DNA sequence: TGTGCCAGCAGCATACTAGCGGGAGTTCAAGAGACCCAGTACTTC.

The V call is TRBV6-6, the J call TRBJ2-1; 8 positions agree with TRBD1. CDR3 length: 15 residues. From germline, CDR1 is MNHNY and CDR2 SVGAGI (reference sequence). V shed 6 bases and J 2 bases; nucleotides not matched to a gene: 6. In DNA, the CDR3 is TGTGCCAGCAGCATTGACAGGGGTACCTACAATGAGCAGTTCTTC. Translating it yields CASSIDRGTYNEQFF.

This clonotype was found a few times. V gene TRBV6-2 or TRBV6-3 combines with J gene TRBJ1-5; tentatively, D is TRBD1 (5 bases). V dropped 6 bases and J dropped 3 bases, with 9 bases sitting between them. From germline, CDR1 is MNHEY and CDR2 SVGEGT. This CDR3 region has 13 residues. The CDR3 here is CASRGVDNQPQHF. The CDR3 DNA reads TGTGCCAGCAGAGGGGTAGACAATCAGCCCCAGCATTTT.

The chain links TRBV7-2 to TRBJ2-7; D is ambiguous. The CDR3 is made up of 15 amino acids. Germline assignment: CDR1 SGHTA and CDR2 FQGNSA. V was cut by 7 bases and J by 5 bases, with 21 bases left in between. This CDR3 is CASTRQAVSGDEQYF. Here the CDR3 DNA reads TGTGCCAGCACGCGACAAGCCGTGAGTGGGGACGAGCAGTACTTC.

The V gene is TRBV7-9, the J gene TRBJ1-4, with no clear D. CDR1 is SEHNR, CDR2 FQNEAQ, per germline (reference sequence). The CDR3 extends over 13 amino acids. V lost 6 bases, J lost 5 bases, and 10 bases lay in between. The CDR3 reads CASSFTENEKLFF. CDR3 nucleotide sequence: TGTGCCAGCAGTTTCACAGAAAATGAAAAACTGTTTTTT.

This clonotype appeared a few times. The CDR3 DNA follows: TGTGCCAGCAGTTATCTAGCGGGAGGTCACACCGGGGAGCTGTTTTTT. Its protein product is CASSYLAGGHTGELFF. The chain links TRBV6-4 to TRBJ2-2; 11 nucleotides align to TRBD2. CDR3 length: 16 residues. The germline CDR1 and CDR2 sequences are MRHNA and SNTAGT. The junction had 5 bases not matched to a gene; V was cut back by 5 bases and J by 3 bases.

This clonotype was seen repeatedly, ten times or more. This chain connects TRBV5-1 to TRBJ1-1, with no clear D. Germline loops: CDR1 SGHRS, CDR2 YFSETQ. V was pared by 0 bases and J by 6 bases, with 12 bases between. This CDR3 is 14 amino acids long. The CDR3: CASSLELVSAEAFF. As DNA, the CDR3 is TGCGCCAGCAGCTTGGAACTCGTGTCAGCTGAAGCTTTCTTT.

This clonotype was seen a few times. The rearrangement joins TRBV29-1 to TRBJ2-6; maybe TRBD2 (5 bases). CDR1 is SQVTM, CDR2 ANQGSEA, per germline. V was cut by 5 bases and J by 2 bases, with 10 bases left in between. The CDR3 length is 14 residues. The CDR3 loop is CSVSEEAGANVLTF. The CDR3 DNA sequence: TGCAGCGTTTCTGAGGAGGCTGGGGCCAACGTCCTGACTTTC.

This clonotype was counted between two and nine times. This chain uses TRBV28 with TRBJ2-3; maybe TRBD1 (6 bases). Germline CDR1 and CDR2: MDHEN and SYDVKM. The V gene lost 6 bases and the J gene lost 1 base, with 17 bases spanning the gap. This CDR3 is built from 16 residues. The CDR3 nucleotides read TGTGCCAGCAGCTCCCCAGGGGAAAAGGGCACAGATACGCAGTATTTT. It codes for CASSSPGEKGTDTQYF.

The chain combines TRBV6-6 with TRBJ2-7; a weak D match, TRBD2 (5 bases). This CDR3 has 14 amino acids. V lost 6 bases to trimming and J lost 3 bases, with 15 bases between them. The germline CDR1 and CDR2 sequences are MNHNY and SVGAGI (reference sequence). CDR3 protein: CASSSPGLVYEQYF. In DNA, the CDR3 is TGTGCCAGCAGCTCTCCTGGACTTGTCTACGAGCAGTACTTC.

In its sample, this clonotype was seen a few times. The J gene is TRBJ2-1, the V gene TRBV3-1; 11 nucleotides agree with TRBD2. Losses at the gene ends were 4 bases for V and 7 bases for J; bases not matched to a gene: 9. This CDR3 is built from 16 residues. Germline V gene data show CDR1 as LGHDT and CDR2 as YNNKEL (reference sequence). CDR3: CASSPIIAGGRNEQFF. CDR3 in DNA: TGTGCCAGCAGCCCGATAATAGCGGGAGGGAGAAATGAGCAGTTCTTC.

This clonotype was recorded at least ten times. The chain is built from TRBV29-1 and TRBJ1-5; D remains unclear. The CDR3 totals 15 residues. CDR1 SQVTM and CDR2 ANQGSEA come from the germline V gene. Trimming left V 5 bases short and J 4 bases short, with 18 bases between. DNA for the CDR3: TGCAGCGTTTCCGACGGGTTCCTTGGGAATCAGCCCCAGCATTTT. Translation: CSVSDGFLGNQPQHF.

This clonotype has a count of ten or more. The chain links TRBV28 to TRBJ1-4, with 9 bases matching TRBD1. Germline CDR1 reads MDHEN; CDR2 reads SYDVKM. CDR3 length: 16 amino acids. The J segment lost 5 bases and the V segment lost 0 bases, leaving 4 bases of the junction unmatched. The CDR3: CASSLWGTGKNEKLFF. As DNA, the CDR3 is TGTGCCAGCAGTTTATGGGGGACAGGGAAAAATGAAAAACTGTTTTTT.

This clonotype was picked up a small number of times. This rearrangement joins TRBV7-2 to TRBJ2-1, with D unclear. This CDR3 is built from 16 residues. V lost 2 bases and J 0 bases, leaving 11 bases between the germline ends. CDR1 and CDR2 (germline): SGHTA, FQGNSA. In DNA form, the CDR3 reads TGTGCCAGCAGCTTAATAGCACTCGGCTCCTACAATGAGCAGTTCTTC. Translating it yields CASSLIALGSYNEQFF.

The genes are TRBV5-4 and TRBJ1-2; D uncertain. CDR1 SGHNT and CDR2 YYREEE come from the germline V gene (reference sequence). The CDR3 is 13 residues long. V was shortened by 2 bases and J by 8 bases, with 13 bases between the two germline ends. Written as DNA, the CDR3 is TGTGCCAGCAGCTTTAGCGAGGTGGAAGGCTACACCTTC. Its translation is CASSFSEVEGYTF.

The genes are TRBV20-1 and TRBJ1-5, with D unresolved. V was clipped by 7 bases and J by 4 bases, with 8 bases between them. The CDR3 runs 11 residues. Germline values: CDR1 DFQATT, CDR2 SNEGSKA (reference sequence). The CDR3 region is CSDGRNQPQHF. The DNA for the CDR3 is TGCAGTGACGGTCGAAATCAGCCCCAGCATTTT.

The chain couples TRBV28 to TRBJ2-7; 7 bases line up with TRBD1. There are 14 residues in the CDR3. The junction had 3 bases not matched to a gene; V was cut back by 3 bases and J by 1 base. Germline-derived CDR1 and CDR2 are MDHEN and SYDVKM. The CDR3 DNA reads TGTGCCAGCAGTTTCGGGGACAGATCCTACGAGCAGTACTTC. It yields the protein CASSFGDRSYEQYF.

This clonotype turned up a few times. The CDR3 DNA reads as TGTGCCAGCAGCGTATCAGGGGGCGCCGGTGAAAAACTGTTTTTT. Encoded protein: CASSVSGGAGEKLFF. J is TRBJ1-4 and V is TRBV9; 8 nucleotides align to TRBD1. Germline lookup yields CDR1 SGDLS and CDR2 YYNGEE. This CDR3 region has 15 residues. The V segment lost 1 base and the J segment 7 bases; nucleotides outside the gene matches: 6.

CDR3 protein: CSVVAAGGSYEQYF. In DNA form, the CDR3 reads TGCAGCGTTGTCGCGGCAGGGGGCTCCTACGAGCAGTACTTC. The chain carries TRBV29-1 and TRBJ2-7; 7 nucleotides match TRBD1. The CDR3 totals 14 residues. The germline V gene encodes CDR1 SQVTM and CDR2 ANQGSEA. After removal of 4 bases from V and 0 bases from J, the junction contained 6 bases not matched to a gene.

The chain carries TRBV29-1 and TRBJ2-3, with TRBD1 identical over 9 bases. CDR3 length equals 14 residues. Trimming took 6 bases from V and 4 from J; bases not matched to a gene: 8. The germline gives CDR1 SQVTM, CDR2 ANQGSEA. In DNA form, the CDR3 reads TGCAGCGTACGAGCACAGGGGGCATCAGATACGCAGTATTTT. Translated: CSVRAQGASDTQYF.

The chain joins TRBV11-2 to TRBJ2-4; 8 positions match TRBD1. From germline, CDR1 is SGHAT and CDR2 FQNNGV. This CDR3 has 16 residues. J was trimmed by 7 bases and V by 1 base; bases with no gene match: 9. The CDR3 loop is CASSLASGGAGNIQYF. CDR3 in DNA: TGTGCCAGCAGCTTAGCTTCAGGGGGCGCGGGGAACATTCAGTACTTC.

This clonotype was counted a few times. The conserved closing phenylalanine or tryptophan is absent in this CDR3, likely reflecting a read error. Because the CDR3's place on the DNA is in doubt, the DNA is left out and the CDR3 is given as listed by TCRdb. The gene calls are TRBV29-1 and TRBJ2-1; TRBD2 reflects the table's D call only, with no check against the DNA. Looked up from germline, CDR1 is SQVTM and CDR2 is ANQGSEA. From its first to its last residue, the CDR3 has 10 amino acids. The CDR3 here is CSALPGLACL.

This chain connects TRBV19 to TRBJ2-3, with D possibly TRBD2 on 6 matching bases. Between the trimmed V and J ends, which lost 6 bases and 2 bases, there was a span of 12 bases. Germline V gene lookup returns CDR1 LNHDA and CDR2 SQIVND (reference sequence). This CDR3 has 14 amino acids. The CDR3 is CASSLGLTTDTQYF. DNA of the CDR3: TGTGCCAGTAGCCTGGGACTTACCACAGATACGCAGTATTTT.